This T cell receptor (beta chain) appears in the sequencing data of a study of T-cell reconstitution after alpha-beta-depleted transplantation in children. TCRbeta library construction was performed incorporating unique molecular identifiers. TCRdb re-derived calls from the PCR reads in MiXCR, one entry per CDR3 protein. The data hold about 310,000 distinct CDR3 sequences, with approximately 23% observed a single time. The germline V gene has CDR1 SGHVS and CDR2 FQNEAQ. Trimming left V 2 bases short and J 1 base short, with 18 bases between. The CDR3 length is 17 residues. About this clonotype: No antigen is known for it.

Points from the study as a whole: Surviving recipient cells, namely T cells and thymic progenitors, were the source of high day-60 TCRbeta diversity in some patients. About two months after transplant, alpha-beta T cells reportedly came from several hundred expanded graft clones.

Source: PBMCs, mostly from graft donor cells, taken 180 days after TCRalphabeta/CD19-depleted stem cell transplant. The source of this sequence is a male patient younger than 18 who had a stem cell transplant for acute lymphoblastic leukemia, so the T cells may come from the graft donor. The V gene is TRBV7-8, the J gene TRBJ2-7; perhaps D is TRBD1 or TRBD2 (5 bases each). The CDR3 DNA is TGTGCCAGCAGCTTATTAGGAGCGTCGGGACCGTCCTACGAGCAGTACTTC. Amino acid sequence: CASSLLGASGPSYEQYF.